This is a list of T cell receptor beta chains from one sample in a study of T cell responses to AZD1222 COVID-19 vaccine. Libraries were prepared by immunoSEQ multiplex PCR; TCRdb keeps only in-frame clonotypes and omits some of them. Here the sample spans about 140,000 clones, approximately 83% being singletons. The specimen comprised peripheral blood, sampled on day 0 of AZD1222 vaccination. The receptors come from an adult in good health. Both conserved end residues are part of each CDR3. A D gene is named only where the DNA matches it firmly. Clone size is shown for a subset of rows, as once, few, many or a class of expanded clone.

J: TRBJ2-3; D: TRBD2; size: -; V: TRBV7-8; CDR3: CASSPRTSVGTDTQYF; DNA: TGTGCCAGCAGCCCCAGGACTAGCGTAGGCACAGATACGCAGTATTTT
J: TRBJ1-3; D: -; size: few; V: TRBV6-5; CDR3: CASTVRGGNTIYF; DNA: TGTGCCAGCACCGTAAGGGGGGGAAACACCATATATTTT
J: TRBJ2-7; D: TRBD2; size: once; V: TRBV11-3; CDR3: CASSDTSGSYEQYF; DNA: TGTGCCAGCAGCGATACTAGCGGCTCCTACGAGCAGTACTTC
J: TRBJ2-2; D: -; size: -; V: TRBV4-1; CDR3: CASSTISGAGELFF; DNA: TGCGCCAGCAGTACGATTTCGGGGGCCGGGGAGCTGTTTTTT
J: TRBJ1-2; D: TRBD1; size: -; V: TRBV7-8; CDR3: CASSLRGTGGAYGYTF; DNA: TGTGCCAGCAGCTTAAGGGGGACAGGGGGCGCCTATGGCTACACCTTC
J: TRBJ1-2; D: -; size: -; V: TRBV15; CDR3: CATSRGPRDGYTF; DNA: TGTGCCACCAGCAGAGGACCCAGGGATGGCTACACCTTC
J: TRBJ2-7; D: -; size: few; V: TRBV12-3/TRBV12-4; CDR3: CASSPGGTYEQYF; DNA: TGTGCCAGCAGCCCCGGGGGAACCTACGAGCAGTACTTC
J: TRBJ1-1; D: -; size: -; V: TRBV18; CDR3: CASSPVLTVTEAFF; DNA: TGTGCCAGCTCACCTGTTTTGACGGTCACTGAAGCTTTCTTT
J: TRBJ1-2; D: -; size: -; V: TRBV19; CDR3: CASSTIGNYGYTF; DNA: TGTGCCAGTAGTACCATAGGCAACTATGGCTACACCTTC
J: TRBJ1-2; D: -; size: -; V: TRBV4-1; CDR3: CASSQVTGIYGYTF; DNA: TGCGCCAGCAGCCAAGTTACAGGGATCTATGGCTACACCTTC
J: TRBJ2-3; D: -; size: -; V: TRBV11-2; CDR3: CASSFQGGTDTQYF; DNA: TGTGCCAGCAGCTTTCAAGGCGGCACAGATACGCAGTATTTT
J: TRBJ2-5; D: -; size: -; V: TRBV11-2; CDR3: CASSFGGGGAWETQYF; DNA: TGTGCCAGCAGCTTTGGCGGAGGGGGCGCGTGGGAGACCCAGTACTTC